These 23 T cell receptor beta chains were sequenced from one sample in a study of blood T cells in healthy people across ages. Sample-barcoded 5' priming and a J-beta primer mix drove a second PCR of roughly 6 to 12 cycles. TCRdb redid the calling of the 5' RACE reads with MiXCR, one entry per CDR3 protein. The sample lists some 690,000 distinct CDR3 sequences; 22% were seen once. The sample comprised blood. Receptors originate from a man in his 70s in good health.

This clonotype appeared many times. The chain carries TRBV6-2 or TRBV6-3 and TRBJ2-1; 7 nucleotides align to TRBD2. V lost 4 bases and J lost 7; bases outside the gene matches: 1. The CDR3 extends over 12 amino acids. Germline assignment: CDR1 MNHEY and CDR2 SVGEGT. Here the CDR3 reads CASSSGRNEQFF. The CDR3 coding sequence is TGTGCCAGCAGTTCCGGGAGGAATGAGCAGTTCTTC.

This clonotype was recorded a few times. V usage is TRBV12-3 or TRBV12-4 and J usage is TRBJ2-7, with TRBD1 identical over 7 bases. There are 14 residues in the CDR3. V lost 4 bases and J lost 5; bases outside the gene matches: 8. The CDR3 spells CASSSGTVPHEQYF. The CDR3 DNA sequence: TGTGCCAGCAGTTCCGGGACAGTCCCCCACGAGCAGTACTTC.

This clonotype came up a few times. The chain carries TRBV28 and TRBJ2-2; no firm D call. Per germline, CDR1 MDHEN and CDR2 SYDVKM. Trimming pared 6 bases from V and 1 base from J, leaving 6 bases between. The CDR3 spans 13 residues. This CDR3 is CASRTVNTGELFF. DNA of the CDR3: TGTGCCAGCAGAACAGTGAACACCGGGGAGCTGTTTTTT.

This chain joins TRBV19 and TRBJ2-3; D is perhaps TRBD2 (6 bases). The CDR3 has 13 residues. Trimming cost V 7 bases and J 6 bases, with 14 bases left between them. The V gene's germline CDR1 is LNHDA and CDR2 SQIVND (reference sequence). CDR3 region: CASMGRGSDTQYF. In nucleotides, the CDR3 is TGTGCCAGTATGGGACGGGGGTCGGATACGCAGTATTTT. The whole variable domain, remainder taken from reference TRBV19 and TRBJ2-3, is DGGITQSPKYLFRKEGQNVTLSCEQNLNHDAMYWYRQDPGQGLRLIYYSQIVNDFQKGDIAEGYSVSREKKESFPLTVTSAQKNPTAFYLCASMGRGSDTQYFGPGTRLTVL.

In its sample, this clonotype was seen a few times. The chain carries TRBV5-1 and TRBJ2-3, with D tentatively TRBD1 (6 bases). CDR3 length: 16 amino acids. Trimming shortened V by 0 bases and J by 2 bases, and 13 bases separated the two germline ends. Germline CDR1 is SGHRS and CDR2 is YFSETQ. The CDR3 coding sequence is TGCGCCAGCAGCTTGGGGCAGGGGCCCTACACAGATACGCAGTATTTT. Translation gives CASSLGQGPYTDTQYF.

V is TRBV10-3 and J is TRBJ2-1; tentative D call: TRBD1 (6 bases). Per the germline V gene, CDR1 is ENHRY and CDR2 is SYGVKD. The CDR3 has 11 amino acids. The germline V and J ends were trimmed by 10 bases and 6 bases, with 10 bases remaining between them. This CDR3 is CATRDINEQFF. DNA of the CDR3: TGTGCCACCAGGGACATCAATGAGCAGTTCTTC.

This clonotype was seen more than once but under ten times. This sequence joins TRBV3-1 and TRBJ2-7, with D uncertain. Trimming pared 6 bases from V and 0 bases from J, leaving 12 bases between. CDR3 length: 14 residues. Germline V CDR1 and CDR2: LGHDT, YNNKEL (reference sequence). The CDR3 sequence is CASRTEEFSYEQYV. CDR3 DNA: TGTGCCAGCAGAACAGAGGAGTTCTCCTACGAGCAGTACGTC.

In this sample, this clonotype turned up a few times. The V and J genes are TRBV29-1 and TRBJ2-5; possible D gene TRBD1, 5 bases. CDR1 and CDR2 from the germline V gene are SQVTM and ANQGSEA. V was clipped by 4 bases and J by 5 bases, with 14 bases between them. This CDR3 has 13 amino acids. The CDR3 sequence: CSVGQQPSETQYF. The CDR3, as DNA: TGCAGCGTTGGACAGCAACCAAGTGAGACCCAGTACTTC.

In this sample, this clonotype turned up a few times. The chain is built from TRBV9 and TRBJ2-5; 8 nucleotides agree with TRBD1. The germline CDR1 and CDR2 sequences are SGDLS and YYNGEE. The CDR3 is made up of 15 amino acids. V gave up 3 bases and J gave up 5 bases; unmatched junction bases: 9. The CDR3 sequence is CASSAPGRGRETQYF. Here the CDR3 DNA reads TGTGCCAGCAGCGCCCCCGGCAGGGGGCGTGAGACCCAGTACTTC.

The chain links TRBV12-3 or TRBV12-4 to TRBJ1-2; no reliable D call. Trimming left V 6 bases short and J 8 bases short, with 16 bases between. This CDR3 spans 13 amino acids. CDR3 loop: CASSLLLPGGYTF. As DNA, the CDR3 is TGTGCCAGCAGCCTCCTATTACCGGGGGGCTACACCTTC.

The chain is built from TRBV7-9 and TRBJ2-7, with a tentative D call TRBD1 (6 bases). This CDR3 has 15 amino acids. CDR1 and CDR2 (germline): SEHNR, FQNEAQ (reference sequence). V lost 4 bases and J 3 bases, leaving 16 bases between the germline ends. The CDR3 here is CASSSTVQGYYEQYF. CDR3 bases: TGTGCCAGCAGCTCAACCGTGCAGGGGTACTACGAGCAGTACTTC.

V usage is TRBV2 and J usage is TRBJ1-4; D remains unclear. The CDR3 extends over 13 amino acids. CDR1 and CDR2 from the germline V gene are SNHLY and FYNNEI. V was pared by 6 bases and J by 14 bases, with 19 bases between. Here the CDR3 DNA reads TGTGCCAGCAGGGGCGAAGCTAGGACTCGGCTGTTTTTT. Protein sequence: CASRGEARTRLFF.

This clonotype occurred a few times. V gene TRBV12-3 or TRBV12-4 combines with J gene TRBJ2-6, with TRBD1 matching over 8 bases. Losses at the gene ends were 10 bases for V and 7 bases for J; bases not matched to a gene: 12. This CDR3 spans 15 amino acids. The CDR3 nucleotides are TGTGCCACCTCTGCTGACAGGGGCTCAGCCAACGTCCTGACTTTC. Translation gives CATSADRGSANVLTF.

This clonotype was seen many times. The chain uses TRBV10-2 and TRBJ2-3; tentatively, D is TRBD1 (6 bases). Germline CDR1 is WSHSY and CDR2 is SAAADI. The CDR3 length is 12 residues. V was cut by 4 bases and J by 4 bases, with 6 bases left in between. CDR3 region: CASSGGPDTQYF. In nucleotides, the CDR3 is TGCGCCAGCAGTGGGGGGCCAGATACGCAGTATTTT.

This clonotype was found a few times. The V and J genes are TRBV4-3 and TRBJ1-4, with 7 bases lining up with TRBD1. The CDR3 contains 17 residues. The germline gives CDR1 LGHNA, CDR2 YSLEER. Unmatched junction bases numbered 15, after V lost 4 bases and J lost 7 bases. CDR3 sequence (DNA): TGCGCCAGCAGCCTCAATCACCAGGGGGAAGGCGCTGAAAAACTGTTTTTT. The encoded protein is CASSLNHQGEGAEKLFF.

This clonotype was counted a few times. The rearrangement links TRBV5-1 to TRBJ2-7; D may correspond to TRBD1 or TRBD2 (5 bases each). V lost 0 bases to trimming and J lost 8 bases, with 15 bases between them. The CDR3 has 14 amino acids. Per the germline V gene, CDR1 is SGHRS and CDR2 is YFSETQ. The CDR3, as DNA: TGCGCCAGCAGCTTGGCCGGGGACGGCAGGCAGCAGTACTTC. Amino acid sequence: CASSLAGDGRQQYF.

The chain carries TRBV6-2 or TRBV6-3 and TRBJ2-7, with 13 bases that match TRBD2. CDR1 is MNHEY, CDR2 SVGEGT, per germline. The CDR3 contains 14 residues. Trimming took 6 bases from V and 3 from J; bases not matched to a gene: 2. The CDR3: CASRRLAGGYEQYV. The CDR3 DNA follows: TGTGCCAGCAGGAGACTAGCGGGAGGCTACGAGCAGTACGTC.

The V call is TRBV5-1, the J call TRBJ2-1; D gene unclear. The DNA matches TRBJ2-7 better at its end, which makes the J call doubtful. The CDR3 is 15 residues long. The germline gives CDR1 SGHRS, CDR2 YFSETQ. Here the CDR3 reads CASSLGVIGSYEQYF. CDR3 bases: TGCGCCAGCAGCCTTGGGGTAATTGGCTCCTACGAGCAGTACTTC.

This clonotype was counted a single time. The V gene is TRBV2, the J gene TRBJ1-6; D may be TRBD1 (6 bases). There are 15 residues in the CDR3. V was shortened by 4 bases and J by 3 bases, with 10 bases between the two germline ends. CDR1 SNHLY and CDR2 FYNNEI come from the germline V gene. The CDR3 region is CASSVGTSYNSPLHF. The CDR3 DNA is TGTGCCAGCAGTGTGGGGACAAGCTATAATTCACCCCTCCACTTT.

The chain has TRBV20-1 and TRBJ2-7; 9 bases line up with TRBD1. The V and J ends lost 2 bases and 1 base, in that order; junction bases with no gene match: 6. Germline loops: CDR1 DFQATT, CDR2 SNEGSKA (reference sequence). The CDR3 length is 15 residues. CDR3: CSARRGQGASYEQYF. CDR3 DNA: TGCAGTGCTAGAAGGGGACAGGGAGCTTCCTACGAGCAGTACTTC.

About this clonotype: At one boundary the junction diverges from the germline segment, which might be a read error. The rearrangement links TRBV7-9 to TRBJ2-1, with TRBD2 as a possible D gene (6 bases). Germline V gene data show CDR1 as SEHNR and CDR2 as FQNEAQ (reference sequence). The CDR3 totals 15 residues. This CDR3 reads CASSFPGGSYNGQFF. In DNA form, the CDR3 reads TGTGCCAGCAGCTTCCCCGGGGGTTCCTACAATGGGCAGTTCTTC.

V and J are TRBV12-3 or TRBV12-4 and TRBJ1-4, with D tentatively TRBD1 (5 bases). The length of the CDR3 is 14 residues. The V gene lost 6 bases and the J gene lost 7 bases, with 15 bases spanning the gap. The CDR3 region is CASSGRAGLEKLFF. As DNA, the CDR3 is TGTGCCAGCAGCGGACGGGCAGGGCTTGAAAAACTGTTTTTT.

The rearrangement uses TRBV24-1 and TRBJ1-1; perhaps TRBD1 as D (6 bases). The germline V gene encodes CDR1 KGHDR and CDR2 SFDVKD. The length of the CDR3 is 12 residues. Trimming took 6 bases from V and 7 from J, leaving 11 bases between them. CDR3 nucleotides: TGTGCCACCAGTCAGACAGGTCGTGAAGCTTTCTTT. This encodes CATSQTGREAFF.